The 19 T cell receptor beta chains below come from one sample, sequenced in a study of T-cell memory formation after mild COVID-19 (TCRdb year 2021). Libraries were constructed by 5' RACE. Instrument used: Illumina NovaSeq 6000. Clones were called with MiXCR by TCRdb after fastp trimmed the public reads at Q25, and only in-frame beta chains were retained. CDR3 protein sequences are deduplicated, and each keeps its most common genes and DNA. The sample has hundreds of thousands of distinct CDR3 sequences on record, 20% of them singletons. Of the sample, roughly an eighth is held by the ten largest clones. Sequencing was performed on PBMCs or a T cell subset sorted from them (not recorded which). The source is an adult woman who had mild COVID-19 (a few samples of this study predate the infection). The sample titles of this study are shuffled in the database, so cell type and time point are left out; the donor was told from shared clones.

The chain has TRBV7-2 and TRBJ1-5; the D is unclear. V lost 5 bases and J lost 5, with 10 bases in between. The CDR3 extends over 13 amino acids. Germline CDR1 and CDR2: SGHTA and FQGNSA. The DNA of the CDR3 is TGTGCCAGCAGCCGGGCCCCCGATCAGCCCCAGCATTTT. Its protein product is CASSRAPDQPQHF.

This clonotype was detected only a few times. V gene TRBV4-3 combines with J gene TRBJ1-5; D gene ambiguous. The ends were cut back, 0 bases at V and 7 bases at J, with 7 bases in the middle. Germline assignment: CDR1 LGHNA and CDR2 YSLEER. The CDR3 has 13 amino acids. The CDR3 bases are TGCGCCAGCAGCCAAGATGCTGGCCAGCCCCAGCATTTT. Protein: CASSQDAGQPQHF.

This clonotype showed up many times. The chain recombines TRBV2 with TRBJ2-1, with a weak D call TRBD2 (6 bases). V was trimmed by 4 bases and J by 6 bases, leaving 7 bases between them. The CDR3 totals 12 residues. Germline CDR1 reads SNHLY; CDR2 reads FYNNEI. The CDR3 bases are TGTGCCAGCAGTGGGACTACCAATGAGCAGTTCTTC. This translates into CASSGTTNEQFF.

The chain recombines TRBV11-2 with TRBJ2-1; D not resolved. Germline CDR1 is SGHAT and CDR2 is FQNNGV. This CDR3 comprises 17 residues. V lost 4 bases and J 9 bases, leaving 25 bases between the germline ends. The CDR3 reads CASSSTSLNWARGEQFF. The CDR3 nucleotides read TGTGCCAGCAGCTCCACCTCCCTGAATTGGGCCCGAGGTGAGCAGTTCTTC.

The J gene is TRBJ2-3, the V gene TRBV4-1; possibly TRBD1 for D (5 bases). The CDR3 has 18 residues. Between the trimmed V and J ends, which lost 0 bases and 3 bases, there was a span of 19 bases. Germline V gene data show CDR1 as MGHRA and CDR2 as YSYEKL. The CDR3: CASSQDWQGSPTTDTQYF. DNA of the CDR3: TGCGCCAGCAGCCAAGATTGGCAGGGCAGCCCAACTACAGATACGCAGTATTTT.

The chain is built from TRBV24-1 and TRBJ2-7; D is ambiguous. Trimming took 7 bases from V and 6 from J, leaving 9 bases between them. This CDR3 spans 11 amino acids. Germline CDR1 and CDR2: KGHDR and SFDVKD. The CDR3 DNA reads as TGTGCCACCAGCCAGGTCGGCGAGCAGTACTTC. Encoded protein: CATSQVGEQYF.

This clonotype occurred a few times. The chain carries TRBV13 and TRBJ2-7; tentative D call: TRBD1 (7 bases). V was shortened by 5 bases and J by 4 bases, with 24 bases between the two germline ends. Per germline, CDR1 PRHDT and CDR2 FYEKMQ (reference sequence). The CDR3 is 17 amino acids. The CDR3 coding sequence is TGTGCCAGCAGCCCAGAGGGGGCGGAGACTAGGCGGTACGAGCAGTACTTC. This codes for CASSPEGAETRRYEQYF.

V usage is TRBV7-9 and J usage is TRBJ2-3, with D possibly matching TRBD2 (7 bases). The CDR3 runs to 12 residues. Per the germline V gene, CDR1 is SEHNR and CDR2 is FQNEAQ (reference sequence). Trimming stripped 5 bases from V and 11 bases from J, with 14 bases between. The CDR3 region has the DNA TGTGCCAGCAGCACTCCGGGGGGCCTGCAGTATTTT. Translating gives CASSTPGGLQYF.

This clonotype was found a few times. In DNA form, the CDR3 reads TGTGCCAGCAGCTTAGATGGACTAGCGGTATACGAGCAGTACTTC. Amino acids: CASSLDGLAVYEQYF. This rearrangement joins TRBV7-2 to TRBJ2-7, with 10 positions matching TRBD2. Germline assignment: CDR1 SGHTA and CDR2 FQGNSA. The CDR3 is 15 residues long. V shed 1 base and J 4 bases; nucleotides not matched to a gene: 4. Based on the CDR3 plus reference TRBV7-2 and TRBJ2-7, the full variable domain is GAGVSQSPSNKVTEKGKDVELRCDPISGHTALYWYRQSLGQGLEFLIYFQGNSAPDKSGLPSDRFSAERTGGSVSTLTIQRTQQEDSAVYLCASSLDGLAVYEQYFGPGTRLTVT.

The chain recombines TRBV14 with TRBJ2-1; D may match TRBD1 or TRBD2 (5 bases each). This CDR3 is 13 amino acids long. Germline V gene sequence: CDR1 SGHDN, CDR2 FVKESK. The V and J ends lost 4 bases and 8 bases respectively, with 12 bases between them. The DNA of the CDR3 is TGTGCCAGCAGCCGAGTCCGGGGCGATGAGCAGTTCTTC. Residues: CASSRVRGDEQFF.

The rearrangement uses TRBV12-3 or TRBV12-4 and TRBJ1-2, with 7 bases matching TRBD1. The CDR3 is made up of 13 amino acids. V was pared by 6 bases and J by 4 bases, with 5 bases of the junction left unmatched. This chain's CDR3 is CASSGGQSYGYTF. The CDR3 DNA reads TGTGCCAGCAGCGGGGGACAGAGCTATGGCTACACCTTC.

This clonotype has only a few counts. The chain employs TRBV11-1 and TRBJ1-1, with 8 nucleotides matching TRBD1. The germline CDR1 and CDR2 sequences are SGHAT and FQDESV (reference sequence). The junction had 3 bases not matched to a gene; V was cut back by 0 bases and J by 3 bases. The CDR3 sequence is 15 residues long. This CDR3 is CASSLAGGQDTEAFF. DNA of the CDR3: TGTGCCAGCAGCTTAGCCGGGGGACAGGACACTGAAGCTTTCTTT.

This clonotype has just a few counts. J is TRBJ1-4 and V is TRBV7-2; D may be TRBD1 (6 bases). The CDR3 consists of 15 residues. Germline CDR1 and CDR2: SGHTA and FQGNSA. V was pared by 5 bases and J by 0 bases, with 10 bases between. The CDR3 DNA reads TGTGCCAGCAGCCCAGGGGCGGCAACTAATGAAAAACTGTTTTTT. It encodes CASSPGAATNEKLFF.

This clonotype showed up just once. The J gene is TRBJ2-7, the V gene TRBV11-3, with D uncertain. The CDR3 runs 16 residues. CDR1 is SGHNT and CDR2 is YENEEA in the germline V gene. V was shortened by 4 bases and J by 1 base, with 17 bases between the two germline ends. The CDR3 DNA reads TGTGCCAGCAGCTCCCTTCTCCGCGGCAGGTCCTACGAGCAGTACTTC. This encodes CASSSLLRGRSYEQYF.

The genes are TRBV12-3 or TRBV12-4 and TRBJ2-3, with D hard to call. The CDR3 contains 16 residues. Trimming stripped 2 bases from V and 6 bases from J, with 18 bases between. The CDR3 protein is CASSLMGKATSDTQYF. The CDR3 bases are TGTGCCAGCAGTTTAATGGGCAAGGCTACGTCTGATACGCAGTATTTT.

This clonotype was seen ten or more times. The rearrangement uses TRBV29-1 and TRBJ1-1, with TRBD1 matching 8 bases. Per the germline V gene, CDR1 is SQVTM and CDR2 is ANQGSEA. The length of the CDR3 is 12 residues. V shed 4 bases and J 5 bases; nucleotides not matched to a gene: 3. CDR3 protein: CSVGTGNTEAFF. The CDR3 DNA reads as TGCAGCGTTGGGACAGGGAATACTGAAGCTTTCTTT.

The chain combines TRBV14 with TRBJ2-5; D unresolved. The CDR3 runs 15 residues. V gave up 0 bases and J gave up 4 bases, with 12 bases separating them. CDR1 is SGHDN and CDR2 is FVKESK in the germline V gene. CDR3 region: CASSQDPGVGETQYF. CDR3 nucleotides: TGTGCCAGCAGCCAAGATCCAGGAGTTGGAGAGACCCAGTACTTC.

This clonotype was seen a few times. The CDR3 DNA reads as TGTGCCAGCAGCTTAGAGGGCGGACAGGACGGTAACTATGGCTACACCTTC. Encoded protein: CASSLEGGQDGNYGYTF. The chain is built from TRBV13 and TRBJ1-2; TRBD1 matches at 7 bases. The germline V gene encodes CDR1 PRHDT and CDR2 FYEKMQ (reference sequence). The V gene end was trimmed by 1 base and the J gene end by 1 base; junction bases not matched to a gene: 9. This CDR3 comprises 17 residues.

This clonotype showed up just a few times. CDR3 nucleotides: TGTGCCAGCAGTGAGCCCGGGACAGGGGACTACGAGCAGTACTTC. It specifies CASSEPGTGDYEQYF. The chain links TRBV25-1 to TRBJ2-7; 10 bases align to TRBD1. V lost 3 bases, J lost 3 bases, and 5 bases stayed unmatched. The CDR3 has 15 residues. Germline values: CDR1 MGHDK, CDR2 SYGVNS.